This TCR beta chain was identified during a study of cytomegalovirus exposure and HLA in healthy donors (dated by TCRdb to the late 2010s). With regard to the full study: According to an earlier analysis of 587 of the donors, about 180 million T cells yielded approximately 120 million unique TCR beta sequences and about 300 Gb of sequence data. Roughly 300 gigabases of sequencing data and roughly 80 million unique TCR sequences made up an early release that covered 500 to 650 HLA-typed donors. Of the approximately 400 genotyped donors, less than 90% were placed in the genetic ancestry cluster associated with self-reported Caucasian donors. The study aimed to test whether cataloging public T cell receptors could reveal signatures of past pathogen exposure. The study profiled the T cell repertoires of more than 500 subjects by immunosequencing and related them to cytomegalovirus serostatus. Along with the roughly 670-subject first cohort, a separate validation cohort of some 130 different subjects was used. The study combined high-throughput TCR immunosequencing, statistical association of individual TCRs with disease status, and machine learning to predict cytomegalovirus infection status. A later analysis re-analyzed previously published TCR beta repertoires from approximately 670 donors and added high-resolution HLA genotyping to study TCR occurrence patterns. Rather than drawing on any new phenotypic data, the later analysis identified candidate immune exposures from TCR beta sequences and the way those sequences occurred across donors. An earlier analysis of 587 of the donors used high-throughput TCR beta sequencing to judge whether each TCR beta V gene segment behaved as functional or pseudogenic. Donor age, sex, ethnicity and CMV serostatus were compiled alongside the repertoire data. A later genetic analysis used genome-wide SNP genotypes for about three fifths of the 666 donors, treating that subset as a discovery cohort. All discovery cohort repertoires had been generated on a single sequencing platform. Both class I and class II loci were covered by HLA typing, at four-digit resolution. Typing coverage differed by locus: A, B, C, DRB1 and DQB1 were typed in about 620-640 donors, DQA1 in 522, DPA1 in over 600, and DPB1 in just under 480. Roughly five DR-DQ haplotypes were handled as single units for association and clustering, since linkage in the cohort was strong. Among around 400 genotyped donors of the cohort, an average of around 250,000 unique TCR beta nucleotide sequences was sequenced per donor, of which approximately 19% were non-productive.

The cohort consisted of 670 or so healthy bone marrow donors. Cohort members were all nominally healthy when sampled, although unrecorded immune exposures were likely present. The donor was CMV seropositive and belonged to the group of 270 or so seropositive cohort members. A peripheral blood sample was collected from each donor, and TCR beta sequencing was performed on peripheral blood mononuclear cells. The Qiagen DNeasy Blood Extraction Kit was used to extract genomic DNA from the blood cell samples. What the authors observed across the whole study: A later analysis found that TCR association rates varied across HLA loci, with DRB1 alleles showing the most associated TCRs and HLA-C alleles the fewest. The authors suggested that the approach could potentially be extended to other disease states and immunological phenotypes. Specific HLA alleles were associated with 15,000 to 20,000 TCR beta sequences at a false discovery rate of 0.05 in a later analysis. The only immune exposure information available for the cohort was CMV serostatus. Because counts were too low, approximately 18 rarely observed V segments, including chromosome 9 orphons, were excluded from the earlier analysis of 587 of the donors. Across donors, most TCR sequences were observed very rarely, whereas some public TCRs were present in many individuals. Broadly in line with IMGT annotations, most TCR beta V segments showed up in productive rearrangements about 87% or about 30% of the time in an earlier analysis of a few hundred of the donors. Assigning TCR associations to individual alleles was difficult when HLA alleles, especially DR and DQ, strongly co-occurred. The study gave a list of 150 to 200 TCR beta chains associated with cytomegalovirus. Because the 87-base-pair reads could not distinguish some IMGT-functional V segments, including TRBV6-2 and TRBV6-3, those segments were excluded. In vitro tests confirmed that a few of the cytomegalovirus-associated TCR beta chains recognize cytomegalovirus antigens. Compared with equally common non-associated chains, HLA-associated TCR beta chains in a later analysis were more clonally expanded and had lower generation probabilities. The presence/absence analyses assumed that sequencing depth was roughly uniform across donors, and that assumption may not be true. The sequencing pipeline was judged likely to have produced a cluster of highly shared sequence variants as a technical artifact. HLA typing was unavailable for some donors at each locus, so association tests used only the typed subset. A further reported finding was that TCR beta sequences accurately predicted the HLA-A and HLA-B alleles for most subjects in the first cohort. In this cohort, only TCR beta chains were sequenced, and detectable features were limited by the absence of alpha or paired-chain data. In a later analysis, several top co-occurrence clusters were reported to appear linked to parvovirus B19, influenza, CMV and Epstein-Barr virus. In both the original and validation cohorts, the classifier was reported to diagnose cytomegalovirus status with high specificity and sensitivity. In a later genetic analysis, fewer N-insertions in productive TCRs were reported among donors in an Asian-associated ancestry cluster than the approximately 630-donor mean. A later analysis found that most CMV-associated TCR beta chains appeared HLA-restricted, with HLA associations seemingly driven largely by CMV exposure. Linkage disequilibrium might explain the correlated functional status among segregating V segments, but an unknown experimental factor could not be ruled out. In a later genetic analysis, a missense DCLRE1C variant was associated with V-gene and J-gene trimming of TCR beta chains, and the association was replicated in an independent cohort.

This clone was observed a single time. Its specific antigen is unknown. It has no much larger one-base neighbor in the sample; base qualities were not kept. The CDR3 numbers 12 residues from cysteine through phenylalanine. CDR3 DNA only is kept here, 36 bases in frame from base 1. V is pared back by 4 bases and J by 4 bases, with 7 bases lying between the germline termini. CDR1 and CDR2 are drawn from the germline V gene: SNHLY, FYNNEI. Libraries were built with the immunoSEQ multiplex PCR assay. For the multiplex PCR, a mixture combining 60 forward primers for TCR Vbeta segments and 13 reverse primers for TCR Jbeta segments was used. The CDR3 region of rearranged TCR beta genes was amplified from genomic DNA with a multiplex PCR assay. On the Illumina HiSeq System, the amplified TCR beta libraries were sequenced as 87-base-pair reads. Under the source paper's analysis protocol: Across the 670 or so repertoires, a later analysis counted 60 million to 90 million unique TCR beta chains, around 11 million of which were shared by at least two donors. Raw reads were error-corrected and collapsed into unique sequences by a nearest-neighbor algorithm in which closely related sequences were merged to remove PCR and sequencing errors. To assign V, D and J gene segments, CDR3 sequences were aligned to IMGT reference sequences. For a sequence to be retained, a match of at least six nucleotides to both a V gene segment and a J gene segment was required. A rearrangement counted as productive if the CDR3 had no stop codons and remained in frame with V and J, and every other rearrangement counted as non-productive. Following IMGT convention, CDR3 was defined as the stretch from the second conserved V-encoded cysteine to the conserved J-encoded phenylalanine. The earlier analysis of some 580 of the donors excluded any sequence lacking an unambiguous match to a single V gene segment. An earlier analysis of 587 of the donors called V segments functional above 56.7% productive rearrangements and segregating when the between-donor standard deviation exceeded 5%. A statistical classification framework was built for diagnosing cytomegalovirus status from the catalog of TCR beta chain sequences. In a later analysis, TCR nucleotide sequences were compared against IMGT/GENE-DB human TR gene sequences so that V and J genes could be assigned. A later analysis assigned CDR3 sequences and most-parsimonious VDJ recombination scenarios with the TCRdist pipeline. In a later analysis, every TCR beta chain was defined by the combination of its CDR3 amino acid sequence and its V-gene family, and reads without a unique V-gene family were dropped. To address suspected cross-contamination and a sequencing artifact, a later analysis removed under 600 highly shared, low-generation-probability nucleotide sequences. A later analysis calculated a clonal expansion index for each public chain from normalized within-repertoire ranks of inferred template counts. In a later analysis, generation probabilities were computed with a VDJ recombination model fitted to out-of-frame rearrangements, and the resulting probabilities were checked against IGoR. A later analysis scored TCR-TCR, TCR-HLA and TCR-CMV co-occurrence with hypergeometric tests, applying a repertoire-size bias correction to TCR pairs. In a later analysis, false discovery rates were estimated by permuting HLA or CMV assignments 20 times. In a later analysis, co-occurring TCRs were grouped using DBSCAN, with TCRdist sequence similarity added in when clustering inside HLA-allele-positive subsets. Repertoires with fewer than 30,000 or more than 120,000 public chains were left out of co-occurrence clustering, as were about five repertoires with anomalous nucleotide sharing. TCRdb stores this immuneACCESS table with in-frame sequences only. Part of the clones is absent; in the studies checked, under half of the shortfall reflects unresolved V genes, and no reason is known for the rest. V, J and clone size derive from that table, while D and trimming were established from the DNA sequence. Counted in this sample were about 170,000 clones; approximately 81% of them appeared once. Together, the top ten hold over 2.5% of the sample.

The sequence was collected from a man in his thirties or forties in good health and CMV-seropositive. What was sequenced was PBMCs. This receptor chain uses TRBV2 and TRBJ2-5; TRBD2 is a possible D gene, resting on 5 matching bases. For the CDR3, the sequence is CASSVEGETQYF. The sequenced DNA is TGTGCCAGCAGTGTCGAGGGAGAGACCCAGTACTTC.